The next 18 T cell receptor beta chains were all read from a single sample in a study of a mutant IDH1 vaccine in newly diagnosed glioma. Only in-frame clones appear in the TCRdb table, and some are missing; sequencing was by immunoSEQ multiplex PCR. The repertoire holds some 51,000 clones, with more than 70% as singletons. Time point noted: week 5, during vaccination. The vaccine gave 300 ug of a 20-mer mutant IDH1 peptide subcutaneously per dose. These TCRs' antigens remain unknown. Sequencing used PBMCs, obtained from a glioma patient whose treatment included an IDH1 peptide vaccine. All receptors derive from a man aged 50 to 59 with glioma.

The chain uses TRBV6-1 and TRBJ2-7; TRBD1 matches 10 bases. CDR3 length: 14 amino acids. Looked up from germline, CDR1 is MNHNS and CDR2 is SASEGT. J lost 5 bases, V lost 8 bases, and 9 bases had no gene match. DNA for the CDR3: TGTGCCAGCGGAGAGACAGGGGGCATCCACGAGCAGTACTTC. Protein product: CASGETGGIHEQYF.

The V gene is TRBV19, the J gene TRBJ2-3; 10 nucleotides match TRBD1. The CDR3 contains 15 residues. Germline V gene sequence: CDR1 LNHDA, CDR2 SQIVND (reference sequence). The ends lost 5 bases at V and 6 bases at J; junction bases unmatched: 8. CDR3 amino acids: CASSERQGASDTQYF. The CDR3 DNA reads TGTGCCAGTAGTGAACGACAGGGGGCGAGTGATACGCAGTATTTT.

The CDR3 protein is CASSLGEIQPQHF. CDR3 bases: TGTGCCAGCAGCTTAGGAGAAATCCAGCCCCAGCATTTT. The chain links TRBV7-9 to TRBJ1-5, with D unresolved. Trimming shortened V by 1 base and J by 7 bases, and 8 bases separated the two germline ends. CDR1 is SEHNR and CDR2 is FQNEAQ in the germline V gene (reference sequence). The CDR3 has 13 residues.

By proportion, this clone is medium-sized. The CDR3 DNA follows: TGTGCCAGCAGCTTAGTACACGGCGCGAACACCGGGGAGCTGTTTTTT. Encoded protein: CASSLVHGANTGELFF. V gene TRBV7-9 combines with J gene TRBJ2-2; no reliable D call. With 1 base removed from V and 0 bases from J, the gap between germline ends came to 9 bases. CDR3 length: 16 amino acids. Germline V gene sequence: CDR1 SEHNR, CDR2 FQNEAQ (reference sequence).

V and J are TRBV4-3 and TRBJ2-2; D might be TRBD2 (6 bases). The V gene's germline CDR1 is LGHNA and CDR2 YSLEER. The CDR3 consists of 15 residues. The V end was cut by 4 bases, the J end by 3 bases, with 12 bases between. The CDR3 protein is CASSLGGADTGELFF. The CDR3 DNA follows: TGCGCCAGCAGCCTGGGCGGGGCGGACACCGGGGAGCTGTTTTTT.

J is TRBJ2-1 and V is TRBV5-1, with D perhaps TRBD1 (6 bases). The CDR3 runs to 17 residues. V was clipped by 0 bases and J by 5 bases, with 18 bases between them. In germline, CDR1 is SGHRS, CDR2 YFSETQ. DNA for the CDR3: TGCGCCAGCAGCTTGGATCCAGGGGACCTACCCAACAATGAGCAGTTCTTC. This sequence encodes CASSLDPGDLPNNEQFF.

The chain recombines TRBV7-2 with TRBJ2-1, with D possibly being TRBD1 (5 bases). V was cut by 6 bases and J by 15 bases, with 21 bases left in between. This CDR3 contains 13 residues. Germline V lookup: CDR1 SGHTA, CDR2 FQGNSA. In nucleotides, the CDR3 is TGTGCCAGCAGTCAACCGACAGAGATCAAGGGGTTCTTC. It yields the protein CASSQPTEIKGFF.

V usage is TRBV7-2 and J usage is TRBJ2-7; D uncertain. This CDR3 spans 14 amino acids. V was clipped by 2 bases and J by 0 bases, with 8 bases between them. Germline values: CDR1 SGHTA, CDR2 FQGNSA. CDR3 sequence reads: CASSLLVASYEQYF. The DNA of the CDR3 is TGTGCCAGCAGCTTATTAGTGGCCTCCTACGAGCAGTACTTC.

V is TRBV6-6 and J is TRBJ2-1; D not resolved. The V end lost 2 bases, the J end lost 11 bases, and 13 bases lay between the germline ends. The germline V gene has CDR1 MNHNY and CDR2 SVGAGI (reference sequence). The CDR3 runs 13 residues. The CDR3 spells CASSYPLAEQQFF. The CDR3 nucleotides are TGTGCCAGCAGTTACCCTTTGGCCGAGCAGCAGTTCTTC.

As DNA, the CDR3 is TGCGCCAGCAGCTCGGGACAGGGGTCGCAACGGTATGGCTACACCTTC. Translating gives CASSSGQGSQRYGYTF. This chain uses TRBV5-1 with TRBJ1-2, with TRBD1 matching 10 bases. This CDR3 contains 16 residues. The J segment lost 5 bases and the V segment lost 3 bases, leaving 10 bases of the junction unmatched. Germline loops: CDR1 SGHRS, CDR2 YFSETQ. The full variable domain, rest sourced from reference TRBV5-1 and TRBJ1-2, is KAGVTQTPRYLIKTRGQQVTLSCSPISGHRSVSWYQQTPGQGLQFLFEYFSETQRNKGNFPGRFSGRQFSNSRSEMNVSTLELGDSALYLCASSSGQGSQRYGYTFGSGTRLTVV.

The chain has TRBV18 and TRBJ2-4, with no clear D. This CDR3 has 15 amino acids. Trimming stripped 3 bases from V and 9 bases from J, with 18 bases between. From germline, CDR1 is KGHSH and CDR2 LQKENI. CDR3 DNA sequence: TGTGCCAGCTCACCCGAAGCGAATAGCATAGGCATTCAGTACTTC. This sequence encodes CASSPEANSIGIQYF.

V gene TRBV27 combines with J gene TRBJ2-7; 8 nucleotides agree with TRBD1. J gave up 3 bases and V 1 base, and 5 bases lay outside the gene matches. CDR1 is MNHEY, CDR2 SMNVEV, per germline (reference sequence). The length of the CDR3 is 15 residues. CDR3 sequence (DNA): TGTGCCAGCAGTTTATGGGCAGGGGGCTTCTACGAGCAGTACTTC. Its translation is CASSLWAGGFYEQYF.

The chain employs TRBV19 and TRBJ1-1; D remains ambiguous. V lost 1 base, J lost 0 bases, and 6 bases lay in between. The CDR3 has 14 amino acids. The germline V gene has CDR1 LNHDA and CDR2 SQIVND (reference sequence). Here the CDR3 reads CASSIGFMNTEAFF. The DNA of the CDR3 is TGTGCCAGTAGTATAGGGTTTATGAACACTGAAGCTTTCTTT.

The chain links TRBV10-3 to TRBJ2-7; D gene unclear. CDR1 and CDR2 (germline): ENHRY, SYGVKD. The CDR3 sequence is 12 residues long. V gave up 10 bases and J gave up 0 bases, with 10 bases separating them. The CDR3 is CATTADSYEQYF. The CDR3 DNA sequence: TGTGCCACCACGGCTGACTCCTACGAGCAGTACTTC.

The rearrangement links TRBV7-2 to TRBJ2-1; D not resolved. Trimming left V 1 base short and J 15 bases short, with 13 bases between. The V gene's germline CDR1 is SGHTA and CDR2 FQGNSA. This CDR3 has 12 residues. Written as DNA, the CDR3 is TGTGCCAGCAGCTTAGACGTGGGTAAGGCGTTCTTC. It yields the protein CASSLDVGKAFF.

The rearrangement uses TRBV4-1 and TRBJ2-3; 9 bases are shared with TRBD1. The junction had 7 bases not matched to a gene; V was cut back by 2 bases and J by 4 bases. Germline values: CDR1 MGHRA, CDR2 YSYEKL. The CDR3 length is 16 residues. DNA for the CDR3: TGCGCCAGCAGCCAATTACAGGGGGCGCGGGCAGATACGCAGTATTTT. Protein product: CASSQLQGARADTQYF.

The chain links TRBV6-6 to TRBJ2-5; no reliable D call. V shed 8 bases and J shed 9 bases, with 13 bases lying between them. Looked up from germline, CDR1 is MNHNY and CDR2 is SVGAGI (reference sequence). The CDR3 extends over 11 amino acids. Written as DNA, the CDR3 is TGTGCCAGCTCCACGGCCCTGGCCCAGTACTTC. Protein sequence: CASSTALAQYF.

The V call is TRBV6-5, the J call TRBJ1-1; 8 bases match TRBD1. This CDR3 spans 13 amino acids. The ends lost 7 bases at V and 6 bases at J; junction bases unmatched: 7. Germline values: CDR1 MNHEY, CDR2 SVGAGI. CDR3 region: CASTQGALAEAFF. The DNA of the CDR3 is TGTGCCAGCACTCAGGGGGCGTTGGCTGAAGCTTTCTTT.